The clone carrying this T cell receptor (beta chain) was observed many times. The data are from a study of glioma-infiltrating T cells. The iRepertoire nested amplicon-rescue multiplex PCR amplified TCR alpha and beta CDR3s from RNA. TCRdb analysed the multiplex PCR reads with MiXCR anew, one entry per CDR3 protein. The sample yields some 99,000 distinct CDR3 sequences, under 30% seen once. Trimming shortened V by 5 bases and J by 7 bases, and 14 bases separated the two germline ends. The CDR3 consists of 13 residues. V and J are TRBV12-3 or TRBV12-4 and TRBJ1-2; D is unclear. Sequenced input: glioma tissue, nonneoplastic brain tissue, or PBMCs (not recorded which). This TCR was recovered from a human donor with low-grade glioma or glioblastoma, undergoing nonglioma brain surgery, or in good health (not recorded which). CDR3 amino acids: CASSPRLASGYTF. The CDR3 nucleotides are TGTGCCAGCAGTCCAAGGTTAGCCTCTGGCTACACCTTC.